This TCR beta chain was captured by sequencing in a study of T-cell memory formation after mild COVID-19. Overall study findings and caveats: Some responding clones appeared in pre-infection memory, suggesting cross-reactive memory joined.

TCRdb re-called the 5' RACE reads through MiXCR, storing one row per CDR3 protein. The sample lists a few hundred thousand distinct CDR3 sequences, 16% occurring once. In this sample, this clonotype turned up a few times. The antigen is not known. Deletions cut 3 bases from V and 10 bases from J, with 6 bases between. From germline, CDR1 is MDHEN and CDR2 SYDVKM. The CDR3 is made up of 11 amino acids. Sequences were obtained from PBMCs or a T cell subset sorted from them (not recorded which). The rearrangement links TRBV28 to TRBJ1-4, with D unresolved. The TCR sequence derives from a man younger than 35 who had mild COVID-19 (a few samples of this study predate the infection). Cell type and time point are not known. This chain's CDR3 is CASSLRGKLFF. DNA of the CDR3: TGTGCCAGCAGTTTGCGGGGAAAACTGTTTTTT.